A single sample is the source of the 26 T cell receptor beta chains below, sequenced in a study of T cell responses to AZD1222 COVID-19 vaccine. Profiling relied on immunoSEQ multiplex PCR, and the TCRdb table lists in-frame clones only, not all of them. The sample contains some 90,000 clones, 70% to 90% of which appear only once. This specimen consisted of peripheral blood, obtained on day 0 of AZD1222 vaccination. These receptors were taken from an adult in good health.

The chain couples TRBV19 to TRBJ1-1; tentatively, D is TRBD1 (5 bases). Per germline, CDR1 LNHDA and CDR2 SQIVND (reference sequence). The CDR3 spans 15 residues. Trimming shortened V by 7 bases and J by 5 bases, and 20 bases separated the two germline ends. The DNA of the CDR3 is TGTGCCAGTACTCGGGTGGAGGGGCGAGGAACTGAAGCTTTCTTT. It is translated as CASTRVEGRGTEAFF.

J is TRBJ2-2 and V is TRBV15; D is undetermined. Trimming took 5 bases from V and 0 from J, leaving 10 bases between them. Per the germline V gene, CDR1 is LNHNV and CDR2 is YYDKDF (reference sequence). The CDR3 extends over 15 amino acids. The CDR3 DNA sequence: TGTGCCACCAGCGTCAGGACCGCGAACACCGGGGAGCTGTTTTTT. Its translation: CATSVRTANTGELFF.

This clone is a singleton in its sample. The chain links TRBV6-2 or TRBV6-3 to TRBJ2-5; TRBD2 aligns across 14 bases. V lost 6 bases to trimming and J lost 5 bases; unmatched junction nucleotides: 5. The CDR3 has 15 amino acids. Germline assignment: CDR1 MNHEY and CDR2 SVGEGT. For the CDR3, the DNA is TGTGCCAGCAGCTCGACTAGCGGGGGGGCTGAGACCCAGTACTTC. It yields the protein CASSSTSGGAETQYF.

The gene calls are TRBV6-1 and TRBJ2-2; perhaps TRBD2 as D (6 bases). Germline values: CDR1 MNHNS, CDR2 SASEGT. The V end lost 0 bases, the J end lost 6 bases, and 8 bases lay between the germline ends. This CDR3 region has 14 residues. The CDR3 DNA reads as TGTGCCAGCAGTGAAGCGGAGGGGCCCGGGGAGCTGTTTTTT. Translating it yields CASSEAEGPGELFF.

This clone was detected a few times. This chain connects TRBV19 to TRBJ1-3, with no clear D. V lost 5 bases to trimming and J lost 4 bases, with 9 bases between them. This CDR3 contains 13 residues. Per germline, CDR1 LNHDA and CDR2 SQIVND (reference sequence). CDR3 amino acids: CASSLDSGNTIYF. CDR3 coding DNA: TGTGCCAGTAGTCTCGACTCGGGAAACACCATATATTTT.

The chain combines TRBV7-3 with TRBJ2-7; 12 bases are a match to TRBD2. The J segment lost 5 bases and the V segment lost 5 bases, leaving 7 bases of the junction unmatched. This CDR3 is built from 15 residues. The germline V gene has CDR1 SGHTA and CDR2 FQGTGA. In DNA, the CDR3 is TGTGCCAGCAGCCCTTTACTAGCGGGGGGCAACGAGCAGTACTTC. Protein product: CASSPLLAGGNEQYF.

The chain joins TRBV10-3 to TRBJ2-7; the match to TRBD1 covers 9 bases. Germline-derived CDR1 and CDR2 are ENHRY and SYGVKD. V was clipped by 7 bases and J by 5 bases; unmatched bases: 9. The CDR3 extends over 14 amino acids. The CDR3 nucleotides are TGTGCCATCACCCCGGGACAGGGCATCAACGAGCAGTACTTC. Translated, it gives CAITPGQGINEQYF.

The chain links TRBV4-1 to TRBJ2-6; the D is unclear. This CDR3 has 14 amino acids. Germline CDR1 and CDR2: MGHRA and YSYEKL. The ends were cut back, 0 bases at V and 2 bases at J, with 2 bases in the middle. The CDR3 DNA reads as TGCGCCAGCAGCCAAGACCCTGGGGCCAACGTCCTGACTTTC. Amino acids: CASSQDPGANVLTF.

This clone has only one observation. CDR3 protein: CASSQSGTNTEAFF. The CDR3 coding sequence is TGCGCCAGCAGTCAATCGGGAACGAACACTGAAGCTTTCTTT. The chain has TRBV5-1 and TRBJ1-1, with no clear D. CDR1 SGHRS and CDR2 YFSETQ come from the germline V gene. The CDR3 runs to 14 residues. Trimming took off 5 bases at V and 1 base at J, with 12 bases between the two ends.

V and J are TRBV5-4 and TRBJ1-1; 9 bases fit TRBD1. The CDR3 sequence is 16 residues long. Germline V gives CDR1 SGHNT, CDR2 YYREEE (reference sequence). V shed 2 bases and J 8 bases; nucleotides not matched to a gene: 13. The CDR3 DNA is TGTGCCAGCAGCTTCAAAATACGTACCGGGACAGGGGAAGCTTTCTTT. Its translation is CASSFKIRTGTGEAFF.

The chain has TRBV7-8 and TRBJ1-5, with D possibly matching TRBD1 (6 bases). Trimming cost V 5 bases and J 7 bases, with 15 bases left between them. Germline-derived CDR1 and CDR2 are SGHVS and FQNEAQ. This CDR3 spans 14 amino acids. The CDR3 here is CASSAFRGGQPQHF. CDR3 bases: TGTGCCAGCAGCGCTTTCAGGGGAGGCCAGCCCCAGCATTTT.

This chain connects TRBV15 to TRBJ2-6, with TRBD2 as a possible D gene (5 bases). Germline-derived CDR1 and CDR2 are LNHNV and YYDKDF (reference sequence). The CDR3 is 17 residues long. The V end was cut by 2 bases, the J end by 0 bases, with 11 bases between. In nucleotides, the CDR3 is TGTGCCACCAGCAGATGGGTCGAGGGCTCTGGGGCCAACGTCCTGACTTTC. Translation: CATSRWVEGSGANVLTF.

This clone was counted a single time. The chain has TRBV11-1 and TRBJ2-1, with TRBD2 matching over 7 bases. The CDR3 has 15 residues. The ends lost 7 bases at V and 4 bases at J; junction bases unmatched: 10. Per germline, CDR1 SGHAT and CDR2 FQDESV (reference sequence). CDR3 sequence: CASNTGGLGYNEQFF. The CDR3 region has the DNA TGTGCCAGCAACACCGGGGGGTTAGGGTACAATGAGCAGTTCTTC.

The CDR3 DNA reads as TGTGCCAGCAGGACACAGGGGGAGTTTAATTCACCCCTCCACTTT. It encodes CASRTQGEFNSPLHF. The chain carries TRBV6-5 and TRBJ1-6; 8 bases line up with TRBD1. Trimming cost V 6 bases and J 6 bases; bases outside gene matches: 7. CDR1 MNHEY and CDR2 SVGAGI come from the germline V gene. There are 15 residues in the CDR3.

The V and J genes are TRBV24-1 and TRBJ2-2; TRBD2 agrees at 12 bases. V shed 3 bases and J 6 bases; nucleotides not matched to a gene: 7. The CDR3 sequence is 17 residues long. Germline CDR1 KGHDR, CDR2 SFDVKD. The CDR3 region is CATSDPTSGGIAGELFF. The CDR3 nucleotides are TGTGCCACCAGTGATCCCACTAGCGGGGGGATTGCCGGGGAGCTGTTTTTT.

This chain connects TRBV4-3 to TRBJ1-3; the D is unclear. V lost 2 bases and J 0 bases, leaving 5 bases between the germline ends. CDR1 is LGHNA and CDR2 is YSLEER in the germline V gene. The CDR3 totals 14 residues. CDR3 loop: CASSQHTSGNTIYF. CDR3 bases: TGCGCCAGCAGCCAACACACCTCTGGAAACACCATATATTTT.

This sequence joins TRBV3-1 (or the pseudogene TRBV3-2) and TRBJ2-5; 8 bases fit TRBD2. J gave up 5 bases and V 4 bases, and 9 bases lay outside the gene matches. The CDR3 covers 15 residues. The germline gives CDR1 LGHDT, CDR2 YNNKEL (reference sequence). The chain's CDR3 is CASSLGRGVWETQYF. The DNA for the CDR3 is TGTGCCAGCAGCCTGGGGCGGGGGGTATGGGAGACCCAGTACTTC.

This clone occurred once. The chain uses TRBV6-5 and TRBJ1-4; TRBD1 agrees at 8 bases. V shed 2 bases and J 12 bases; nucleotides not matched to a gene: 5. This CDR3 is 13 amino acids long. CDR1 is MNHEY and CDR2 is SVGAGI in the germline V gene. The CDR3 DNA reads TGTGCCAGCAGTTACAGAGGACAGGGACAACTGTTTTTT. It yields the protein CASSYRGQGQLFF.

The chain has TRBV6-5 and TRBJ1-2; D is possibly TRBD1 (5 bases). The germline V gene encodes CDR1 MNHEY and CDR2 SVGAGI. The CDR3 runs to 12 residues. V gave up 6 bases and J gave up 4 bases, with 9 bases separating them. The CDR3 DNA sequence: TGTGCCAGCAGGGACACCTTCTATGGCTACACCTTC. It specifies CASRDTFYGYTF.

The DNA of the CDR3 is TGCGCCAGCAGCCATGATGCTACAGGGACCACTGAAGCTTTCTTT. Translated, it gives CASSHDATGTTEAFF. The chain links TRBV4-1 to TRBJ1-1, with a possible D match to TRBD1 (6 bases). V lost 3 bases, J lost 4 bases, and 15 bases lay in between. The CDR3 runs to 15 residues. Germline V gene data show CDR1 as MGHRA and CDR2 as YSYEKL.

This clone has only one observation. V usage is TRBV2 and J usage is TRBJ2-5; D ambiguous. Germline V lookup: CDR1 SNHLY, CDR2 FYNNEI. The CDR3 is 14 amino acids. V was pared by 5 bases and J by 4 bases, with 14 bases between. The CDR3 DNA sequence: TGTGCCAGCAGTACCGGTGGTCCCCGAGAGACCCAGTACTTC. Its protein product is CASSTGGPRETQYF. Full variable domain (rest looked up from reference TRBV2 and TRBJ2-5): EPEVTQTPSHQVTQMGQEVILRCVPISNHLYFYWYRQILGQKVEFLVSFYNNEISEKSEIFDDQFSVERPDGSNFTLKIRSTKLEDSAMYFCASSTGGPRETQYFGPGTRLLVL.

The rearrangement uses TRBV5-1 and TRBJ2-3; D call uncertain. CDR3 length: 13 amino acids. V dropped 0 bases and J dropped 2 bases, with 4 bases sitting between them. The germline gives CDR1 SGHRS, CDR2 YFSETQ. In nucleotides, the CDR3 is TGCGCCAGCAGCTTGGACAACACAGATACGCAGTATTTT. Translation: CASSLDNTDTQYF. Combining the CDR3 with reference TRBV5-1 and TRBJ2-3 gives the whole variable domain KAGVTQTPRYLIKTRGQQVTLSCSPISGHRSVSWYQQTPGQGLQFLFEYFSETQRNKGNFPGRFSGRQFSNSRSEMNVSTLELGDSALYLCASSLDNTDTQYFGPGTRLTVL.

CDR3 in amino acids: CASSGLAGGGASTDTQYF. CDR3 DNA sequence: TGTGCCAGCAGTGGACTAGCGGGGGGGGGCGCTAGCACAGATACGCAGTATTTT. V gene TRBV6-1 combines with J gene TRBJ2-3; TRBD2 matches at 14 bases. This CDR3 is built from 18 residues. V trimming: 4 bases; J trimming: 0 bases; junction bases outside the gene matches: 6. Germline CDR1 MNHNS, CDR2 SASEGT.

The gene calls are TRBV6-5 and TRBJ2-7; D remains unclear. There are 13 residues in the CDR3. With 5 bases removed from V and 6 bases from J, the gap between germline ends came to 14 bases. In germline, CDR1 is MNHEY, CDR2 SVGAGI. The CDR3 bases are TGTGCCAGCAGTCGGCCCCCGCCCCCCGAGCAGTACTTC. As protein: CASSRPPPPEQYF.

This clone was observed a handful of times. This chain uses TRBV7-2 with TRBJ1-1, with unresolved D. Trimming removed 1 base from V and 1 base from J, with 7 bases in between. Germline assignment: CDR1 SGHTA and CDR2 FQGNSA. This CDR3 spans 14 amino acids. The CDR3 nucleotides are TGTGCCAGCAGCTTAGACACTCAGAACACTGAAGCTTTCTTT. It yields the protein CASSLDTQNTEAFF.

The gene calls are TRBV5-6 and TRBJ1-2; 7 nucleotides line up with TRBD1. The CDR3 loop spans 14 amino acids. Germline lookup yields CDR1 SGHDT and CDR2 YYEEEE. J gave up 4 bases and V 4 bases, and 7 bases lay outside the gene matches. CDR3 sequence: CASSPRGLIYGYTF. CDR3 DNA: TGTGCCAGCAGCCCTAGGGGGCTCATCTATGGCTACACCTTC.